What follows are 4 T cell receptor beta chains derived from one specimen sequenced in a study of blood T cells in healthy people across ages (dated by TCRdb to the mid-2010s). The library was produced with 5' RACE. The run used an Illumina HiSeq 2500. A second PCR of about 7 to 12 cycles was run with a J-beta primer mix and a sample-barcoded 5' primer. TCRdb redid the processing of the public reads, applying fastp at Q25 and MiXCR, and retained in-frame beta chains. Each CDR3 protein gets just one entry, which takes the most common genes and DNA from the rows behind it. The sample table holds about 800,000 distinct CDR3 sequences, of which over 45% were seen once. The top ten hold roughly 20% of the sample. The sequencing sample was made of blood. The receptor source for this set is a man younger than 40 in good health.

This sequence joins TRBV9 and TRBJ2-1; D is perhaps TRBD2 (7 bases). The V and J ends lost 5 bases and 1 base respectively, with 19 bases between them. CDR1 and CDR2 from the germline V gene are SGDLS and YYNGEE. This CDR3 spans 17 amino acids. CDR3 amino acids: CASSPEGGGGSYNEQFF. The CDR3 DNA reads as TGTGCCAGCAGTCCAGAGGGGGGAGGGGGTTCCTACAATGAGCAGTTCTTC.

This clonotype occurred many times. The CDR3 nucleotides are TGTGCCACCAGCAGTCCCAAAGAGACCCAGTACTTC. Translated, it gives CATSSPKETQYF. The genes are TRBV15 and TRBJ2-5, with D uncertain. Germline CDR1 LNHNV, CDR2 YYDKDF (reference sequence). This CDR3 is built from 12 residues. V was cut by 3 bases and J by 3 bases, with 5 bases left in between.

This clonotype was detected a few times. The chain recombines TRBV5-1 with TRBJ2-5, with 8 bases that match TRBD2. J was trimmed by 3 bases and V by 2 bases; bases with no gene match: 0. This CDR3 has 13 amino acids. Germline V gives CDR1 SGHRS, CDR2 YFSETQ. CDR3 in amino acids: CASSLLAEETQYF. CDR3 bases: TGCGCCAGCAGCTTACTAGCGGAAGAGACCCAGTACTTC.

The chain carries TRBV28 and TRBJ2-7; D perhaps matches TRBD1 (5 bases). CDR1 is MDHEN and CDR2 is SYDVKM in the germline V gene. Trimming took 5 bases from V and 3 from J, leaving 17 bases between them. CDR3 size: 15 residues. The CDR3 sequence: CASSPQGSGDYEQYF. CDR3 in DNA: TGTGCCAGCAGTCCCCAGGGTTCCGGTGACTACGAGCAGTACTTC.